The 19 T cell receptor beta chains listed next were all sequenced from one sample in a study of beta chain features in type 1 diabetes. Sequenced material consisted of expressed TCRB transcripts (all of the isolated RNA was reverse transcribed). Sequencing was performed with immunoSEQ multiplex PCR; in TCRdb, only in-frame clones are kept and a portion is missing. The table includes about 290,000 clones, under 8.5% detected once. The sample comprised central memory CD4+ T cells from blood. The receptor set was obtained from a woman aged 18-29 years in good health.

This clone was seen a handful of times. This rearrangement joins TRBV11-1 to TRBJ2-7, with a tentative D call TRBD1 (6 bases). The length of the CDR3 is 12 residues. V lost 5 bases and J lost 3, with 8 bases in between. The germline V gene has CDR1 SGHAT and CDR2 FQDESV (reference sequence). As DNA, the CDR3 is TGTGCCAGCAGCCGACAGGTCTACGAGCAGTACTTC. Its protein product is CASSRQVYEQYF.

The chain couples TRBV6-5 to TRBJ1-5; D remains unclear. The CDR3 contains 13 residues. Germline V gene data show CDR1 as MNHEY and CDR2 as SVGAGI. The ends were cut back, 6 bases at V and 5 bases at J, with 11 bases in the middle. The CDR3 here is CASSPQEYQPQHF. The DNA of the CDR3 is TGTGCCAGCAGCCCCCAGGAGTATCAGCCCCAGCATTTT.

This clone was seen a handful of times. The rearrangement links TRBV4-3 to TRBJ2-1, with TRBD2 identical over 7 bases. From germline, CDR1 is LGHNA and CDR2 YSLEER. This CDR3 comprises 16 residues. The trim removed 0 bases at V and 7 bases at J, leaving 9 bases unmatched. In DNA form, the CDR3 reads TGCGCCAGCAGCCAAGAGATTGCGGGAGCAAGGAATGAGCAGTTCTTC. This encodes CASSQEIAGARNEQFF.

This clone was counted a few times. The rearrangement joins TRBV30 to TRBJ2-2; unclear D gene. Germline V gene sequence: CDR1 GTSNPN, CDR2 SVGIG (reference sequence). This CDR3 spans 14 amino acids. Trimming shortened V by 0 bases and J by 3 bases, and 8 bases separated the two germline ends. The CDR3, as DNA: TGTGCCTGGAGTGTAGGGCGGTACACCGGGGAGCTGTTTTTT. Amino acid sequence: CAWSVGRYTGELFF.

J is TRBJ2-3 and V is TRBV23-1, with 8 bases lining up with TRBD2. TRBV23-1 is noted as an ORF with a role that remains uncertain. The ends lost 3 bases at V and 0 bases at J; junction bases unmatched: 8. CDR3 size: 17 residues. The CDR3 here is CASSQIGRGDSTDTQYF. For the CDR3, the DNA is TGCGCCAGCAGTCAGATCGGGCGGGGGGATAGCACAGATACGCAGTATTTT.

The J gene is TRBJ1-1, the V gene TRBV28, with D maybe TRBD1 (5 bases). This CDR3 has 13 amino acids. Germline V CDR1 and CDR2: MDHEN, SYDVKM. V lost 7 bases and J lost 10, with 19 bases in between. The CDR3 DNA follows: TGTGCCAGCACGCGGGGCCAAGTTATAGGAGCTTTCTTT. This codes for CASTRGQVIGAFF.

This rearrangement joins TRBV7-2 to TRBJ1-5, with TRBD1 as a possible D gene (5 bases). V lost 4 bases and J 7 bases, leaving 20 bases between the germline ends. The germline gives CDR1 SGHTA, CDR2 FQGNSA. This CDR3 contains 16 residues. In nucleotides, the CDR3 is TGTGCCAGCAGCTCCCCGGGGCAGGGTCGGGGCCAGCCCCAGCATTTT. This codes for CASSSPGQGRGQPQHF. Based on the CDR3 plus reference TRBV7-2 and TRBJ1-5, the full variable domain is GAGVSQSPSNKVTEKGKDVELRCDPISGHTALYWYRQSLGQGLEFLIYFQGNSAPDKSGLPSDRFSAERTGGSVSTLTIQRTQQEDSAVYLCASSSPGQGRGQPQHFGDGTRLSIL.

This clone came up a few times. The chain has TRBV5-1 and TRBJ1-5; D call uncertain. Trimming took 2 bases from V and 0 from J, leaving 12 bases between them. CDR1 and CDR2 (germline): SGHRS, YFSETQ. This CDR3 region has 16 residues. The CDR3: CASSFLPGDSNQPQHF. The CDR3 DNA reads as TGCGCCAGCAGCTTCCTACCGGGTGATAGCAATCAGCCCCAGCATTTT.

CDR3 in amino acids: CASSLDRRYEQYV. CDR3 DNA: TGTGCCAGCAGCTTAGATCGGCGCTACGAGCAGTACGTC. V usage is TRBV7-8 and J usage is TRBJ2-7; no clear D gene. V lost 1 base to trimming and J lost 3 bases, with 7 bases between them. The CDR3 contains 13 residues. Germline assignment: CDR1 SGHVS and CDR2 FQNEAQ.

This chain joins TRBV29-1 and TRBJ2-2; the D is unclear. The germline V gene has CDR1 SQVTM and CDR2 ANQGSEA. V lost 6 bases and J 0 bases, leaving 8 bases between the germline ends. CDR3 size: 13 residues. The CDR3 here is CSVRHTNTGELFF. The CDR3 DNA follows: TGCAGCGTGCGGCACACGAACACCGGGGAGCTGTTTTTT.

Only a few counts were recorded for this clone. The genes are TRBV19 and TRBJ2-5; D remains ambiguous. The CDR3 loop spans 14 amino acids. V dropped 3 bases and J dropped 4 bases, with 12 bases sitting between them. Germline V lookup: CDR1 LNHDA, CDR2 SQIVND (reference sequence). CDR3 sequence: CASSMGLPRETQYF. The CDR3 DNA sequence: TGTGCCAGTAGTATGGGATTGCCACGAGAGACCCAGTACTTC. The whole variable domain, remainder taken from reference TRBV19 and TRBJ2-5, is DGGITQSPKYLFRKEGQNVTLSCEQNLNHDAMYWYRQDPGQGLRLIYYSQIVNDFQKGDIAEGYSVSREKKESFPLTVTSAQKNPTAFYLCASSMGLPRETQYFGPGTRLLVL.

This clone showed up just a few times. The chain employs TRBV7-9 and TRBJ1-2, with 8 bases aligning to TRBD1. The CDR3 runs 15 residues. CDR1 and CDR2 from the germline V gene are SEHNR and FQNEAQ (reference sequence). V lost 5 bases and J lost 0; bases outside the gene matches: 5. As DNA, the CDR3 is TGTGCCAGCAGCCGCCGGACAGGGACTAACTATGGCTACACCTTC. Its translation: CASSRRTGTNYGYTF.

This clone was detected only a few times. In nucleotides, the CDR3 is TGCGCCAGCAGCCAACGAGTTAAAGGGGAGGGTCTCACCGGGGAGCTGTTTTTT. This gives the protein CASSQRVKGEGLTGELFF. V is TRBV4-3 and J is TRBJ2-2, with 7 positions matching TRBD2. The germline CDR1 and CDR2 sequences are LGHNA and YSLEER. The J segment lost 4 bases and the V segment lost 2 bases, leaving 13 bases of the junction unmatched. The CDR3 covers 18 residues.

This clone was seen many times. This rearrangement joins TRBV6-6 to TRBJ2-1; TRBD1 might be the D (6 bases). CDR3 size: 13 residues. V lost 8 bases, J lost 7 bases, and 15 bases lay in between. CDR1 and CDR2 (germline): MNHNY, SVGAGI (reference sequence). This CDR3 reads CASWSQGSNEQFF. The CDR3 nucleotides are TGTGCCAGCTGGTCACAGGGAAGTAATGAGCAGTTCTTC.

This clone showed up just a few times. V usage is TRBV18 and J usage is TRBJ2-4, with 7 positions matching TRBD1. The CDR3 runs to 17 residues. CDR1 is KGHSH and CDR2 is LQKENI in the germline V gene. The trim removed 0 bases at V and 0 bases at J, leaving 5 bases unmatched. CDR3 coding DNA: TGTGCCAGCTCACCACCGGACAGGATCTCAGCCAAAAACATTCAGTACTTC. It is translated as CASSPPDRISAKNIQYF.

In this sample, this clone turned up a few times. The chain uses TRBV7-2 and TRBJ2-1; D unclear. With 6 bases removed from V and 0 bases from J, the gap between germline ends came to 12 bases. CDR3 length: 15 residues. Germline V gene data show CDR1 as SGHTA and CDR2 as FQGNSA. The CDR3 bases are TGTGCCAGCAGAGCCTCACCGAGCTCCTACAATGAGCAGTTCTTC. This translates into CASRASPSSYNEQFF.

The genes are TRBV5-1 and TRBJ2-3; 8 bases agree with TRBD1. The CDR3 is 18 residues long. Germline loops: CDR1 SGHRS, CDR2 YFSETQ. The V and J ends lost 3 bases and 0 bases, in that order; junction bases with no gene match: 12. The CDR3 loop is CASSYGQGAFSSTDTQYF. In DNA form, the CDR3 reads TGCGCCAGCAGCTACGGACAGGGAGCGTTCTCTAGCACAGATACGCAGTATTTT.

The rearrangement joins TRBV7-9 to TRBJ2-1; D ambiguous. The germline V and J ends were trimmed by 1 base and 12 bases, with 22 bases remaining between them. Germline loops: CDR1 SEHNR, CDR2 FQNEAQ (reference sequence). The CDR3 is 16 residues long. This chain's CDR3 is CASSLDGVFSAVGQFF. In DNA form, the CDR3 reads TGTGCCAGCAGCTTAGATGGGGTCTTCTCCGCGGTAGGGCAGTTCTTC.

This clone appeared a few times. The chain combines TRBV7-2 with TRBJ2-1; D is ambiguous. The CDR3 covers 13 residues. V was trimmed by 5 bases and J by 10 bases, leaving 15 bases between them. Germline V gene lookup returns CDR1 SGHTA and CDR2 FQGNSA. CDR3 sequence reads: CASSQNQAGEQFF. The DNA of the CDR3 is TGTGCCAGCAGCCAGAATCAGGCCGGGGAGCAGTTCTTC.